This T cell receptor beta chain was profiled in a study of OX40 agonist ivuxolimab in advanced cancers. Study-level information: The patients received agonistic anti-OX40 (CD134) antibody ivuxolimab.

The CDR3 totals 17 residues. Germline V gives CDR1 SEHNR, CDR2 FQNEAQ (reference sequence). V was pared by 6 bases and J by 5 bases, with 17 bases of the junction left unmatched. TCRdb's table, derived via immunoSEQ multiplex PCR, lists solely in-frame clones and lacks some. Of 25,000 to 30,000 clones listed, roughly 91% were seen once; the top ten hold roughly 9.4%. The receptor was isolated from an adult with an advanced solid tumor such as melanoma, head and neck, liver or kidney cancer. Specimen: CD4+ or CD8+ T cells sorted from blood, collected in a trial of the OX40 agonist ivuxolimab. The gene calls are TRBV7-9 and TRBJ2-7; 9 nucleotides align to TRBD1. The CDR3 loop reads CASSLWEGGQGRNEQYF. The DNA for the CDR3 is TGTGCCAGCAGTCTTTGGGAGGGAGGACAGGGGAGGAACGAGCAGTACTTC.